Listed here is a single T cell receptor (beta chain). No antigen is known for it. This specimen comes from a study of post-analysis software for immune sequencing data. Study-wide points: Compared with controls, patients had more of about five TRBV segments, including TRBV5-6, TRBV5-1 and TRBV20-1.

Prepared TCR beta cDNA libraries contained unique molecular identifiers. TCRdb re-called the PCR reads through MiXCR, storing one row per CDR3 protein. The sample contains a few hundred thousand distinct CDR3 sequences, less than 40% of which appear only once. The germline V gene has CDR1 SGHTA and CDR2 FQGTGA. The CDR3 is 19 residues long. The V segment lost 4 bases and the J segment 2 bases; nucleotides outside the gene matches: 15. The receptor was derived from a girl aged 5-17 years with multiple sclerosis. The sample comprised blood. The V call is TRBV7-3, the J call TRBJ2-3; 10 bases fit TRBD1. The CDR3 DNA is TGTGCCAGCAGCTCCGGGACAGGGGCAAGCAAGACGTACACAGATACGCAGTATTTT. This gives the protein CASSSGTGASKTYTDTQYF.